These T cell receptor beta chains were read from a single sample in a study of identifying expanded T cells in peripheral blood. Method: immunoSEQ multiplex PCR; TCRdb's copy keeps in-frame clones and lacks some. The sample lists 120,000 or so clones, around four fifths occurring once. The source material was blood. Every receptor here comes from a person between 18 and 70 years old in good health. The conserved cysteine and the conserved F or W are not part of the CDR3 here. A D gene is named only where the DNA matches it firmly. Size is stated for part of the rows, as once, few or many counts, or as a class when the clone is expanded.

. 14 TRBJ2-2 TRBV7-9 . ASSPLRNMHTGELF
once 11 TRBJ2-3 TRBV7-6 . ASSFGSTDTQY
. 14 TRBJ2-1 TRBV9 . ASSARSISSYNEQF
. 10 TRBJ2-7 TRBV7-9 . ASSAGTTEQY
. 12 TRBJ2-5 TRBV7-8 TRBD2 ASSSTTSGETQY
. 11 TRBJ2-3 TRBV28 TRBD2 ASVGGGIDTQY
. 15 TRBJ1-5 TRBV21-1 . ASSKATIHRENQPQH
. 9 TRBJ2-7 TRBV7-2 . ASSLYYEQY
. 12 TRBJ2-2 TRBV7-7 TRBD1 ASSKGQGSGELF
. 13 TRBJ2-7 TRBV11-3 TRBD1 ASTKGTGQVNEQY
. 13 TRBJ1-1 TRBV6-1 . ASSILGHVNTEAF
. 12 TRBJ1-1 TRBV5-6 . ASSPWALNTEAF
. 9 TRBJ2-7 TRBV6-5 . AVQGIGEQY
. 13 TRBJ1-1 TRBV6-6 . ASPPQATGNTEAF
. 13 TRBJ1-1 TRBV7-9 TRBD1 ASSSYRGPNTEAF
. 10 TRBJ1-4 TRBV6-6 . ASGKGNEKLF
. 13 TRBJ2-7 TRBV9 . ASSHSRDNSYEQY
. 12 TRBJ1-2 TRBV9 . ASSVDGPVYGYT
. 11 TRBJ1-2 TRBV19 . ASSGPREVGYT
. 14 TRBJ2-1 TRBV9 . ASSAETGYPYNEQF
. 13 TRBJ2-1 TRBV28 TRBD1 ASGSTGSGTNEQF
. 11 TRBJ2-7 TRBV6-5 TRBD1 ASSNRGGYEQY
. 12 TRBJ1-1 TRBV5-4 . ASSLRAGNTEAF
few 13 TRBJ1-6 TRBV7-2 . ASSHAGTYNSPLH
. 12 TRBJ1-6 TRBV27 TRBD1 ASSSGDRGTPLH
few 12 TRBJ2-7 TRBV7-2 . ASSLGRPQGEQY
once 12 TRBJ2-1 TRBV14 . ASSQRGFDNEQF
. 12 TRBJ2-7 TRBV5-1 . ASSPPGGAGALY
. 14 TRBJ2-3 TRBV10-1 TRBD2 ASSARLAGASDTQY
. 12 TRBJ1-4 TRBV7-3 . ASSLGPHNEKLF
. 11 TRBJ2-1 TRBV6-6 TRBD1 ASSWDRANEQF
. 13 TRBJ2-1 TRBV11-2 TRBD1 ASSYRDRVGNEQF
. 14 TRBJ1-1 TRBV19 . ASSKYGQLMNTEAF
. 13 TRBJ2-3 TRBV14 . ASSGMDVMTDTQY
. 13 TRBJ2-2 TRBV9 TRBD2 ASSVTGTRTGELF
. 11 TRBJ2-7 TRBV6-1 . ASSITSSYEQY
. 14 TRBJ1-1 TRBV7-3 TRBD1 ASSLIGTGGRTEAF